The present T cell receptor beta chain was sequenced within a study of T cell responses to AZD1222 COVID-19 vaccine. V shed 5 bases and J 4 bases; nucleotides not matched to a gene: 7. The CDR3 sequence is 15 residues long. Germline lookup yields CDR1 LNHDA and CDR2 SQIVND (reference sequence). The assay was immunoSEQ multiplex PCR, and TCRdb's table has in-frame clones only and misses some. Here the sample spans tens of thousands of clones, approximately 85% being singletons. The receptor comes from an adult who received the AZD1222 COVID-19 vaccine. The chain links TRBV19 to TRBJ2-3; TRBD1 matches 9 bases. Sequencing used peripheral blood, obtained 28 days after the second AZD1222 dose. DNA for the CDR3: TGTGCCAGTAGTCAAACAACAGGGGGCGCAGATACGCAGTATTTT. Protein sequence: CASSQTTGGADTQYF.